The 14 T cell receptor beta chains reported below all come from one sample, sequenced in a study of human T cells and chemical hapten exposure. Time point noted: patch test 2, 6 weeks after DPC sensitization. As to treatment: therapeutic diphenylcyclopropenone sensitization with weekly scalp DPC. MiXCR, applied by TCRdb to the RACE reads, yields one record per CDR3 protein. The sample lists 350,000 to 400,000 distinct CDR3 sequences; over 6% were seen once. The source was whole blood, collected in connection with sensitization to the hapten diphenylcyclopropenone (DPC). Every receptor here comes from a woman aged 18-29 years with alopecia areata. Some clones in this sample may be carry-over from other donors' samples.

The J gene is TRBJ2-3, the V gene TRBV3-1; tentative D call: TRBD2 (6 bases). The germline CDR1 and CDR2 sequences are LGHDT and YNNKEL (reference sequence). V was cut by 0 bases and J by 4 bases, with 11 bases left in between. CDR3 size: 15 residues. DNA of the CDR3: TGTGCCAGCAGCCAAGAGCCGGGACTTCCAGATACGCAGTATTTT. This codes for CASSQEPGLPDTQYF.

There are many counts of this clonotype. The chain is built from TRBV20-1 and TRBJ1-1, with TRBD1 matching 9 bases. The CDR3 runs to 15 residues. In germline, CDR1 is DFQATT, CDR2 SNEGSKA (reference sequence). Unmatched junction bases numbered 11, after V lost 5 bases and J lost 4 bases. The CDR3 bases are TGCAGTGCTTTACCGGGACAGGGAGAGGTCACTGAAGCTTTCTTT. The encoded protein is CSALPGQGEVTEAFF.

In this sample, this clonotype turned up many times. V is TRBV5-1 and J is TRBJ1-3, with D tentatively TRBD1 (5 bases). V shed 4 bases and J shed 0 bases, with 14 bases lying between them. The CDR3 runs to 16 residues. Germline V gene data show CDR1 as SGHRS and CDR2 as YFSETQ. The CDR3: CASSEGPTISGNTIYF. CDR3 coding DNA: TGCGCCAGCAGCGAGGGACCCACTATCTCTGGAAACACCATATATTTT.

The rearrangement uses TRBV7-2 and TRBJ2-1; D not certain. Between the trimmed V and J ends, which lost 5 bases and 7 bases, there was a span of 12 bases. The CDR3 extends over 13 amino acids. The germline V gene has CDR1 SGHTA and CDR2 FQGNSA. CDR3 protein: CASSPHLGNEQFF. CDR3 sequence (DNA): TGTGCCAGCAGCCCACATCTTGGTAATGAGCAGTTCTTC.

This clonotype was seen many times. The rearrangement joins TRBV28 to TRBJ2-2; a weak D match, TRBD1 (5 bases). Germline V gene lookup returns CDR1 MDHEN and CDR2 SYDVKM. Between the trimmed V and J ends, which lost 7 bases and 0 bases, there was a span of 9 bases. This CDR3 spans 14 amino acids. CDR3 amino acids: CASITGSNTGELFF. The CDR3 DNA is TGTGCCAGCATTACAGGTTCGAACACCGGGGAGCTGTTTTTT. Full variable domain (remainder filled in from reference TRBV28 and TRBJ2-2): DVKVTQSSRYLVKRTGEKVFLECVQDMDHENMFWYRQDPGLGLRLIYFSYDVKMKEKGDIPEGYSVSREKKERFSLILESASTNQTSMYLCASITGSNTGELFFGEGSRLTVL.

This clonotype was recorded a few times. This rearrangement joins TRBV6-5 to TRBJ1-1; TRBD1 might be the D (5 bases). Trimming pared 1 base from V and 5 bases from J, leaving 14 bases between. The CDR3 extends over 15 amino acids. Germline V gene sequence: CDR1 MNHEY, CDR2 SVGAGI. The CDR3: CASSYLSGRGTEAFF. In DNA form, the CDR3 reads TGTGCCAGCAGTTACTTATCGGGGCGGGGGACTGAAGCTTTCTTT.

This clonotype came up many times. The V gene is TRBV24-1, the J gene TRBJ2-2; D is unresolved. Trimming cost V 4 bases and J 1 base, with 9 bases left between them. The CDR3 is made up of 15 amino acids. Germline V gene sequence: CDR1 KGHDR, CDR2 SFDVKD. The CDR3 sequence is CATSESTQNTGELFF. The CDR3 nucleotides read TGTGCCACCAGTGAGTCAACACAGAACACCGGGGAGCTGTTTTTT.

The genes are TRBV18 and TRBJ1-6, with 7 bases fitting TRBD1. This CDR3 is 19 amino acids long. With 1 base clipped from V and 0 bases from J, the junction kept 9 bases outside the gene matches. CDR1 and CDR2 from the germline V gene are KGHSH and LQKENI. CDR3 sequence (DNA): TGTGCCAGCTCACCACGTATCTTACAGGGGAGCTCCTATAATTCACCCCTCCACTTT. Translating it yields CASSPRILQGSSYNSPLHF.

The genes are TRBV5-1 and TRBJ2-3; D is perhaps TRBD1 or TRBD2 (5 bases each). This CDR3 comprises 14 residues. V lost 2 bases and J lost 3, with 10 bases in between. The germline gives CDR1 SGHRS, CDR2 YFSETQ. The CDR3 DNA follows: TGCGCCAGCAGCTTCGGGGCGGTGACAGATACGCAGTATTTT. Its protein product is CASSFGAVTDTQYF. The full variable domain, rest sourced from reference TRBV5-1 and TRBJ2-3, is KAGVTQTPRYLIKTRGQQVTLSCSPISGHRSVSWYQQTPGQGLQFLFEYFSETQRNKGNFPGRFSGRQFSNSRSEMNVSTLELGDSALYLCASSFGAVTDTQYFGPGTRLTVL.

This clonotype was seen repeatedly, ten times or more. The rearrangement links TRBV6-2 or TRBV6-3 to TRBJ1-1; the D is unclear. The CDR3 runs to 13 residues. The germline gives CDR1 MNHEY, CDR2 SVGEGT. Trimming removed 0 bases at V and 10 bases at J, with 12 bases between. DNA for the CDR3: TGTGCCAGCAGTTACTCGCCTGAGTGGTCAGCTTTCTTT. This codes for CASSYSPEWSAFF.

This clonotype was seen ten or more times. The chain has TRBV12-3 or TRBV12-4 and TRBJ1-5; D may be TRBD1 (6 bases). This CDR3 has 14 amino acids. V was trimmed by 6 bases and J by 4 bases, leaving 13 bases between them. The CDR3: CASSFGGSNQPQHF. The CDR3 DNA follows: TGTGCCAGCAGCTTTGGGGGCTCGAATCAGCCCCAGCATTTT.

There are many counts of this clonotype. The DNA for the CDR3 is TGTGCCAGCAGTGATTACAGCACTGGTTGGTATAATGAAAAACTGTTTTTT. It encodes CASSDYSTGWYNEKLFF. The V and J genes are TRBV6-1 and TRBJ1-4; the D is unclear. Germline lookup yields CDR1 MNHNS and CDR2 SASEGT. This CDR3 has 17 amino acids. V lost 3 bases to trimming and J lost 4 bases, with 18 bases between them.

The CDR3 sequence is CASSLYSEETQYF. The CDR3 coding sequence is TGTGCCAGCAGCTTGTATTCTGAAGAGACCCAGTACTTC. The chain joins TRBV5-5 to TRBJ2-5, with D unclear. V shed 1 base and J shed 3 bases, with 7 bases lying between them. The CDR3 loop spans 13 amino acids. The germline V gene has CDR1 SGHKS and CDR2 YYEKEE (reference sequence). Complete variable domain (other parts from reference TRBV5-5 and TRBJ2-5): DAGVTQSPTHLIKTRGQQVTLRCSPISGHKSVSWYQQVLGQGPQFIFQYYEKEERGRGNFPDRFSARQFPNYSSELNVNALLLGDSALYLCASSLYSEETQYFGPGTRLLVL.

Details on this clonotype: This may be a read error: a much more frequent sequence differs by one nucleotide. The J gene is TRBJ2-6, the V gene TRBV20-1, with 8 bases lining up with TRBD1. V lost 7 bases and J lost 0; bases outside the gene matches: 8. Germline assignment: CDR1 DFQATT and CDR2 SNEGSKA (reference sequence). The CDR3 sequence is 16 residues long. DNA for the CDR3: TGCAGTGGTAGTTCTACAGGGGGCTCTGGGGCCAACGTCCTGACTTTC. It yields the protein CSGSSTGGSGANVLTF.